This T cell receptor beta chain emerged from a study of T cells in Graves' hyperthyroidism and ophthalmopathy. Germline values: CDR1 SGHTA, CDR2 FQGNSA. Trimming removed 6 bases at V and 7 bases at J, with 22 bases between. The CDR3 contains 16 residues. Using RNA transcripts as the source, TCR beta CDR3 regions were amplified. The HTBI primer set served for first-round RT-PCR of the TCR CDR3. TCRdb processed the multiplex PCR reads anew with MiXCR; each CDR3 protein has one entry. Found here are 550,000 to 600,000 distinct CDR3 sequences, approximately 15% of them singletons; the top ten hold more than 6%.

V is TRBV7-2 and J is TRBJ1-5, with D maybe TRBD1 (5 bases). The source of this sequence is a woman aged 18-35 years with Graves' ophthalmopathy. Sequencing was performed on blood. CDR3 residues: CASSRAGGGGGQPQHF. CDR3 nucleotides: TGTGCCAGCAGTCGCGCGGGGGGGGGGGGGGGGCAGCCCCAGCATTTT.